The sequence of this TCR beta chain was determined in a study of T cell responses to AZD1222 COVID-19 vaccine. Study-level points and caveats: Spike-specific TCR breadth and depth went up after people got two AZD1222 doses. All repertoire sampling was performed exclusively after the peak T cell response. Donors in the cohort were predominantly white British and more often female, and clonal diversity was possibly underestimated.

Note on this clone: Its matching antigen is unknown. The junction does not match germline at one end; this may be a read error.

Per the germline V gene, CDR1 is MNHEY and CDR2 is SVGAGI. The CDR3 totals 15 residues. Analysis merged second doses at about 4 or about 12 weeks. Repertoires were generated with immunoSEQ multiplex PCR, while TCRdb's copy carries only in-frame clones and drops some. Of about 100,000 clones listed, 87% are singletons. The clonotype comes from an adult who received the AZD1222 COVID-19 vaccine. The gene calls are TRBV6-5 and TRBJ1-6, with D possibly matching TRBD1 (6 bases). The specimen was peripheral blood, collected 28 days after the second AZD1222 dose. CDR3 amino acids: CASSYVGGRGSPLYF. DNA of the CDR3: TGTGCCAGCAGTTACGTTGGGGGCCGCGGTTCACCCCTTTACTTT.